The 7 T cell receptor beta chains listed next were all sequenced from one sample in a study of blood T cell repertoires in COVID-19 (dated by TCRdb to between 2020 and 2021). The library was built by means of the immunoSEQ multiplex PCR assay. The source is immuneACCESS, and TCRdb retained only in-frame sequences with V and J called. Part of the clones is not carried over; for the studies checked, unresolved V genes explain less than half of this, and the remainder is unexplained. Within this sample are around 130,000 clones, with 70% to 80% of them counted one time only. The top ten hold 10% to 12% of the sample. Sequencing input: peripheral blood. The source of these receptors is a human donor in a cohort sampled during active COVID-19.

The chain couples TRBV21-1 to TRBJ2-7; the table's D call, TRBD2, has no DNA check behind it. TRBV21-1 is listed as a pseudogene. The CDR3 runs to 16 residues. The CDR3: CASSKVEVKSSYEQYF. The CDR3 bases are TGTGCCAGCAGCAAAGTGGAGGTTAAGAGCTCCTACGAGCAGTACTTC.

V is TRBV5-1 and J is TRBJ2-2; weak D call: TRBD1 (6 bases). With 4 bases removed from V and 1 base from J, the gap between germline ends came to 11 bases. The CDR3 has 15 amino acids. Germline CDR1 and CDR2: SGHRS and YFSETQ. The CDR3 DNA reads as TGCGCCAGCAGCCTGAGGGACATGAACACCGGGGAGCTGTTTTTT. Protein: CASSLRDMNTGELFF.

V and J are TRBV5-1 and TRBJ1-6, with D possibly matching TRBD1 (6 bases). This CDR3 comprises 14 residues. Germline V gives CDR1 SGHRS, CDR2 YFSETQ. Trimming removed 4 bases at V and 4 bases at J, with 9 bases between. CDR3 nucleotides: TGCGCCAGCAGCCCCGGGACATATAATTCACCCCTCCACTTT. Its protein product is CASSPGTYNSPLHF.

V gene TRBV6-5 combines with J gene TRBJ2-1; 8 bases are shared with TRBD1. This CDR3 region has 15 residues. Germline V lookup: CDR1 MNHEY, CDR2 SVGAGI. Unmatched junction bases numbered 6, after V lost 4 bases and J lost 4 bases. The CDR3 sequence: CASSSGQGVYNEQFF. In DNA, the CDR3 is TGTGCCAGCAGTTCCGGACAGGGAGTATACAATGAGCAGTTCTTC.

This clone was detected a few times. The CDR3 region has the DNA TGTGCCAGCAGTGAAGGTGGGACAGGGGTGTATGGCTACACCTTC. Encoded protein: CASSEGGTGVYGYTF. The chain is built from TRBV6-1 and TRBJ1-2; 10 bases agree with TRBD1. Germline V CDR1 and CDR2: MNHNS, SASEGT. Trimming cost V 1 base and J 5 bases; bases outside gene matches: 4. CDR3 length equals 15 residues.

This clone occurred once. The chain carries TRBV29-1 and TRBJ1-2, with D possibly TRBD1 on 5 matching bases. The CDR3 extends over 12 amino acids. Germline V gives CDR1 SQVTM, CDR2 ANQGSEA. The V end was cut by 5 bases, the J end by 4 bases, with 11 bases between. DNA of the CDR3: TGCAGCGTTATAAGGGGCAGCTATGGCTACACCTTC. It yields the protein CSVIRGSYGYTF.

The chain carries TRBV5-1 and TRBJ1-5; possibly TRBD1 for D (6 bases). Germline CDR1 is SGHRS and CDR2 is YFSETQ. The ends were cut back, 1 base at V and 1 base at J, with 12 bases in the middle. This CDR3 is built from 16 residues. The CDR3: CASSLTGPSSNQPQHF. DNA of the CDR3: TGCGCCAGCAGCTTGACAGGGCCCAGCAGCAATCAGCCCCAGCATTTT.